A single sample gave rise to the 10 T cell receptor beta chains below, sequenced in a study of OX40 agonist ivuxolimab in advanced cancers. Clones were read by immunoSEQ multiplex PCR, and TCRdb kept only the in-frame ones, dropping some. The data show 12,000 or so clones, with approximately 80% seen just once and 8% to 10% held by the top ten. Here the sequenced sample was CD4+ or CD8+ T cells sorted from blood, taken in a trial of the OX40 agonist ivuxolimab. All receptors come from an adult with an advanced solid tumor such as melanoma, head and neck, liver or kidney cancer.

This clone was seen only once. The chain couples TRBV11-3 to TRBJ2-2; D might be TRBD1 (6 bases). Trimming removed 5 bases at V and 5 bases at J, with 21 bases between. Per germline, CDR1 SGHNT and CDR2 YENEEA. The CDR3 is 17 residues long. The CDR3 is CASSPGETLGWTGELFF. In nucleotides, the CDR3 is TGTGCCAGCAGCCCAGGGGAAACTCTAGGGTGGACCGGGGAGCTGTTTTTT.

The CDR3 is CASSPSGEKLFF. The CDR3 DNA is TGCGCCAGCAGCCCCTCGGGGGAAAAACTGTTTTTT. The rearrangement joins TRBV4-1 to TRBJ1-4; the D is unclear. CDR3 length equals 12 residues. Germline CDR1 reads MGHRA; CDR2 reads YSYEKL. Trimming took off 4 bases at V and 8 bases at J, with 8 bases between the two ends.

The chain has TRBV27 and TRBJ2-6; TRBD1 matches at 12 bases. Germline V gene lookup returns CDR1 MNHEY and CDR2 SMNVEV (reference sequence). V was clipped by 7 bases and J by 2 bases; unmatched bases: 9. CDR3 size: 18 residues. The CDR3 coding sequence is TGTGCCAGCACTCAGGCCGGGACAGGGGGCCCTGGGGCCAACGTCCTGACTTTC. As protein: CASTQAGTGGPGANVLTF.

On this clone: The same CDR3 arises from other DNA sequences in this sample as well. The V and J genes are TRBV7-3 and TRBJ1-2; no reliable D call. Germline values: CDR1 SGHTA, CDR2 FQGTGA. CDR3 length: 15 amino acids. Between the trimmed V and J ends, which lost 1 base and 8 bases, there was a span of 17 bases. The CDR3 loop is CASSLNEGHLTGYTF. The CDR3 DNA reads as TGTGCCAGCAGCTTAAACGAAGGCCACCTCACGGGCTACACCTTC.

This clone was seen only once. V and J are TRBV13 and TRBJ1-1, with D uncertain. The V end was cut by 0 bases, the J end by 4 bases, with 9 bases between. Looked up from germline, CDR1 is PRHDT and CDR2 is FYEKMQ (reference sequence). CDR3 size: 14 residues. The CDR3, as DNA: TGTGCCAGCAGCTTAGGGGTAGGGCCCACTGAAGCTTTCTTT. It yields the protein CASSLGVGPTEAFF.

The chain joins TRBV7-6 to TRBJ2-7, with 9 bases fitting TRBD1. Germline-derived CDR1 and CDR2 are SGHVS and FNYEAQ. The V segment lost 4 bases and the J segment 0 bases; nucleotides outside the gene matches: 1. The CDR3 contains 14 residues. This CDR3 is CASSSGQGSYEQYF. In DNA form, the CDR3 reads TGTGCCAGCAGCTCGGGACAGGGCTCCTACGAGCAGTACTTC. Full variable domain (rest looked up from reference TRBV7-6 and TRBJ2-7): GAGVSQSPRYKVTKRGQDVALRCDPISGHVSLYWYRQALGQGPEFLTYFNYEAQQDKSGLPNDRFSAERPEGSISTLTIQRTEQRDSAMYRCASSSGQGSYEQYFGPGTRLTVT.

Only a few counts were recorded for this clone. The V gene is TRBV7-9, the J gene TRBJ1-4, with D unresolved. Germline CDR1 and CDR2: SEHNR and FQNEAQ (reference sequence). Trimming cost V 5 bases and J 14 bases, with 15 bases left between them. The CDR3 extends over 12 amino acids. The CDR3 spells CASSGRTSFLFF. The CDR3, as DNA: TGTGCCAGCAGCGGAAGGACGTCCTTCCTGTTTTTT.

The chain has TRBV13 and TRBJ1-3; D unresolved. Germline V lookup: CDR1 PRHDT, CDR2 FYEKMQ (reference sequence). V was shortened by 5 bases and J by 3 bases, with 11 bases between the two germline ends. The CDR3 has 14 amino acids. CDR3 sequence reads: CASSPPGYGNTIYF. Written as DNA, the CDR3 is TGTGCCAGCAGCCCCCCAGGCTATGGAAACACCATATATTTT.

In this sample, this clone turned up once. The chain uses TRBV27 and TRBJ2-7, with TRBD1 identical over 7 bases. Looked up from germline, CDR1 is MNHEY and CDR2 is SMNVEV (reference sequence). Unmatched junction bases numbered 2, after V lost 4 bases and J lost 5 bases. This CDR3 region has 12 residues. The CDR3 region is CASSSTGHEQYF. In DNA form, the CDR3 reads TGTGCCAGCAGTTCGACAGGGCACGAGCAGTACTTC.

J is TRBJ1-1 and V is TRBV6-9; 10 nucleotides agree with TRBD1. V gave up 4 bases and J gave up 3 bases; unmatched junction bases: 2. The CDR3 is 14 amino acids. Germline CDR1 is MNHGY and CDR2 is SVAAGI. In DNA, the CDR3 is TGTGCCAGCAGTTGGGGGACAGGGGACACTGAAGCTTTCTTT. Translated, it gives CASSWGTGDTEAFF.